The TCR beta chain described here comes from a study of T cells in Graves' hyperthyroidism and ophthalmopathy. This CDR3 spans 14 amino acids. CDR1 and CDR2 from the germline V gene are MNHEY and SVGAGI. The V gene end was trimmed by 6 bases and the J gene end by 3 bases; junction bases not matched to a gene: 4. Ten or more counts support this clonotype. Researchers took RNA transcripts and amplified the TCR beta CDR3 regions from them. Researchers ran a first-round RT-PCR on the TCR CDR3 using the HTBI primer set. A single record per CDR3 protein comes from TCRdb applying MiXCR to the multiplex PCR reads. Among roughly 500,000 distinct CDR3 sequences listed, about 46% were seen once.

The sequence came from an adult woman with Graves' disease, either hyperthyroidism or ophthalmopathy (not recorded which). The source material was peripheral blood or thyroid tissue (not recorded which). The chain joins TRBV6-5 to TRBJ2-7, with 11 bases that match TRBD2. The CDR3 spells CASRATSGSYEQYF. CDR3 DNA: TGTGCCAGCAGAGCTACTAGCGGGAGCTACGAGCAGTACTTC.